This T cell receptor beta chain appears in the sequencing data of a study of cytomegalovirus exposure and HLA in healthy donors. The PCR used 60 Vbeta and 13 Jbeta primers. Sequenced by immunoSEQ multiplex PCR; TCRdb stores in-frame clones only, minus some. This table has 210,000 or so clones, about 80% appearing once. The germline V gene encodes CDR1 MDHEN and CDR2 SYDVKM. The CDR3 length is 15 residues. J was trimmed by 4 bases and V by 1 base; bases with no gene match: 6. The chain recombines TRBV28 with TRBJ2-7, with 8 bases lining up with TRBD1. The sample taken for sequencing was PBMCs. This TCR was recovered from a woman between 50 and 59 years old in good health and CMV-seropositive. The CDR3 DNA is TGTGCCAGCAGTTTATCAGGACAGGGTGGTTACGAGCAGTACTTC. Protein: CASSLSGQGGYEQYF.